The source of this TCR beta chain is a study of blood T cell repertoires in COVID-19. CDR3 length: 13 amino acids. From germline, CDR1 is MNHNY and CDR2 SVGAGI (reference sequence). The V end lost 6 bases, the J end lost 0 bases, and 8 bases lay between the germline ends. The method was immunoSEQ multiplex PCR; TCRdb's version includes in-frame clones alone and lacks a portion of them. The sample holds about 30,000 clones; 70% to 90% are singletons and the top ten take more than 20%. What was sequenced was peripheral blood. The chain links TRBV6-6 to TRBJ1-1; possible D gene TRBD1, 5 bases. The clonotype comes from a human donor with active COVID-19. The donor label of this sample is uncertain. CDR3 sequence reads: CASSPTVNTEAFF. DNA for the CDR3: TGTGCCAGCAGCCCGACAGTGAACACTGAAGCTTTCTTT.